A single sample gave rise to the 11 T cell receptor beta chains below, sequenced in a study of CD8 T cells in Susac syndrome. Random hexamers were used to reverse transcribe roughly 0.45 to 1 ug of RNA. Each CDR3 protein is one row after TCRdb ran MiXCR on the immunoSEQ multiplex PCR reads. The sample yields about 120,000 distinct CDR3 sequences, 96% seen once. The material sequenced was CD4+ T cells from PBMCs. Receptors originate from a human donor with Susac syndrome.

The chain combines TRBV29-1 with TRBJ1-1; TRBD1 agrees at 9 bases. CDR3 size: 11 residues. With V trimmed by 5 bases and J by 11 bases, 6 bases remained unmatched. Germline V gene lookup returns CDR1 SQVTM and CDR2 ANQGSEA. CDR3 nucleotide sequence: TGCAGCGTTCCGACAGGGGGTACTGCTTTCTTT. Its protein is CSVPTGGTAFF.

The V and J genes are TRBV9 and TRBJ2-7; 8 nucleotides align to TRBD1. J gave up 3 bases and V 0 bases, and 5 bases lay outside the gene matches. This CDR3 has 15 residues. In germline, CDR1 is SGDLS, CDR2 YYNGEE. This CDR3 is CASSVGETGVYEQYF. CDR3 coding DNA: TGTGCCAGCAGCGTAGGAGAGACAGGGGTCTACGAGCAGTACTTC.

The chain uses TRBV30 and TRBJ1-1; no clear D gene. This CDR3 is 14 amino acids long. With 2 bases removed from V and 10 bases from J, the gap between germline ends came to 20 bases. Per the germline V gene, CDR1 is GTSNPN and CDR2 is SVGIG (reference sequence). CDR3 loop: CAWSPYGRDSSAFF. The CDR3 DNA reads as TGTGCCTGGAGTCCCTACGGTAGGGATAGCTCAGCTTTCTTT.

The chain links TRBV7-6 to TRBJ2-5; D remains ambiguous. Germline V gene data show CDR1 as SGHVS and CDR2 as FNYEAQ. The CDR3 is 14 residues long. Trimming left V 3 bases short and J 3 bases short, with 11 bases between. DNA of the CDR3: TGTGCCAGCAGCTTTGACGGCGGCGAAGAGACCCAGTACTTC. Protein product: CASSFDGGEETQYF.

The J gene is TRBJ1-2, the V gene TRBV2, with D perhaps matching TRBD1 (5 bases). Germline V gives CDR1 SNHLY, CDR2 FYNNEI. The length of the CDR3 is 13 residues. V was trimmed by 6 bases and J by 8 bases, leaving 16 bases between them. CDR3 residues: CASRLKGQGGYTF. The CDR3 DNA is TGTGCCAGCAGGTTGAAGGGCCAGGGCGGCTACACCTTC.

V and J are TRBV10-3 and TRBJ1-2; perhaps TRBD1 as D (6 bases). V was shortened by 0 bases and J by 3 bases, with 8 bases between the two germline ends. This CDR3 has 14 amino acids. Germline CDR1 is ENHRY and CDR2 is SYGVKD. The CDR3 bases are TGTGCCATCAGTGAGTCGGCAGGGGACTATGGCTACACCTTC. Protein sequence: CAISESAGDYGYTF.

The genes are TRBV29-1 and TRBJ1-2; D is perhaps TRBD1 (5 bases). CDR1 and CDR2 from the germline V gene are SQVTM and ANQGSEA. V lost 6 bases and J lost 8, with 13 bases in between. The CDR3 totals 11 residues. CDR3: CSVDQGSGYTF. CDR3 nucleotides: TGCAGCGTCGACCAGGGTTCCGGCTACACCTTC.

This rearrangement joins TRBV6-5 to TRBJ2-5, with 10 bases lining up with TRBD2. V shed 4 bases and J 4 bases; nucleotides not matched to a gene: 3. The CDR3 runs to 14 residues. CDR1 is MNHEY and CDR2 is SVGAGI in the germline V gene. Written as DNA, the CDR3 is TGTGCCAGCAGTTCTAGCGGGAGTGCAGAGACCCAGTACTTC. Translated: CASSSSGSAETQYF.

CDR3 bases: TGTGCCAGCAGCGTCGAACGAGAGACCCAGTACTTC. Encoded protein: CASSVERETQYF. V usage is TRBV6-6 and J usage is TRBJ2-5; D call uncertain. The CDR3 length is 12 residues. Germline CDR1 is MNHNY and CDR2 is SVGAGI (reference sequence). Trimming left V 6 bases short and J 4 bases short, with 9 bases between.

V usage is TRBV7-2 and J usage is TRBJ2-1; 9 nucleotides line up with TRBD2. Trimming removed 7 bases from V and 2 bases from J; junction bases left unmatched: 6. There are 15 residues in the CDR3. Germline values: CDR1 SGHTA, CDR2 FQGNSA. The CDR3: CASMREGLAYNEQFF. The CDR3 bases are TGTGCCAGCATGCGGGAGGGCCTTGCCTACAATGAGCAGTTCTTC.

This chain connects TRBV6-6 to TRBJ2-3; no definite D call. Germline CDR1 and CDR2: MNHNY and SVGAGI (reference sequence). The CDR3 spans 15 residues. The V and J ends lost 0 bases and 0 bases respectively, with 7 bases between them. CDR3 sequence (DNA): TGTGCCAGCAGTTACTCGAAAGGGAGCACAGATACGCAGTATTTT. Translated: CASSYSKGSTDTQYF.